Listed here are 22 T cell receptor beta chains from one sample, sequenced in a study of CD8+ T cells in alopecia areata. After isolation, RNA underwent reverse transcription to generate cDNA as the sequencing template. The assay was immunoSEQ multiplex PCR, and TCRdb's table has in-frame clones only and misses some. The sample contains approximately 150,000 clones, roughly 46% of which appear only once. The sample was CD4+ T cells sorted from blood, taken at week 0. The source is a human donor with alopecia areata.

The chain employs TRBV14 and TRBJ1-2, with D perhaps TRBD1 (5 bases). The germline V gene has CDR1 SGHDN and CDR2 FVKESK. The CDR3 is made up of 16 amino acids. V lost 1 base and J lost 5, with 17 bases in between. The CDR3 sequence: CASSQVLGRIPYGYTF. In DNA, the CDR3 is TGTGCCAGCAGCCAAGTTTTGGGGCGAATACCGTATGGCTACACCTTC.

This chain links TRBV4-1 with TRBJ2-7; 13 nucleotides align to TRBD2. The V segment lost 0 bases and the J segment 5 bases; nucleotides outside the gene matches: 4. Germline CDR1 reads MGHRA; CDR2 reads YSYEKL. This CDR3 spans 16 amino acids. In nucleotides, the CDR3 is TGCGCCAGCAGCCAAGAGGGACTAGCGGGACGACACGAGCAGTACTTC. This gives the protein CASSQEGLAGRHEQYF.

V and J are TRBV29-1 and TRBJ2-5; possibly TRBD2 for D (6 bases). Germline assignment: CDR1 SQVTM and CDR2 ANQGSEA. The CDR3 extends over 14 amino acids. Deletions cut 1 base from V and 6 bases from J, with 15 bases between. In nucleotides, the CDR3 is TGCAGCGTTGAAGGCGGGACTCTCTCAAAGACCCAGTACTTC. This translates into CSVEGGTLSKTQYF.

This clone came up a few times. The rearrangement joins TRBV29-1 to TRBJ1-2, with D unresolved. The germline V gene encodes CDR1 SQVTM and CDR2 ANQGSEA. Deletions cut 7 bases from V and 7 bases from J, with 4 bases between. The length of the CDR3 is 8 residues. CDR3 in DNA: TGCAGCGATACTGGCTACACCTTC. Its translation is CSDTGYTF.

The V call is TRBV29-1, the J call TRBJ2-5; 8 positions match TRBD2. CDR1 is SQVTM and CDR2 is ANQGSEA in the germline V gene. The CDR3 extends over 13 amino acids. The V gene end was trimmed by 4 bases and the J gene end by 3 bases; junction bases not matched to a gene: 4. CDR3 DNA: TGCAGCGTTGGAGGCGGGGGGAAAGAGACCCAGTACTTC. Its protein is CSVGGGGKETQYF.

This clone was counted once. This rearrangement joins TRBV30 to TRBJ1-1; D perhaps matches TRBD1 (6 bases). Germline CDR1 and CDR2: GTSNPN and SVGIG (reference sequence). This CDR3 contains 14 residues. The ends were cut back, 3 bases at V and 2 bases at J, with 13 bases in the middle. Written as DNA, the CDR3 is TGTGCCTGGAGGCGGAGGGGGGCTAACACTGAAGCTTTCTTT. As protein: CAWRRRGANTEAFF.

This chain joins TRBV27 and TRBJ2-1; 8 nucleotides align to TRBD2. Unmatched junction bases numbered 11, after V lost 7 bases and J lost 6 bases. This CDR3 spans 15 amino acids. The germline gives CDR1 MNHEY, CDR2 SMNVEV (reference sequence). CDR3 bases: TGTGCCAGCACCCCAGCGGGAGTAGTGGGCAATGAGCAGTTCTTC. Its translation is CASTPAGVVGNEQFF.

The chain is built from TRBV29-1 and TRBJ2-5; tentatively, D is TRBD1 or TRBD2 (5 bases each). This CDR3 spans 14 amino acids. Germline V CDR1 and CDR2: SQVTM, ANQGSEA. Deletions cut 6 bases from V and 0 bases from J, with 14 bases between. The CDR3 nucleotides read TGCAGCGTCTGGGGACCGATGAACCAAGAGACCCAGTACTTC. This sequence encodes CSVWGPMNQETQYF.

As DNA, the CDR3 is TGCGCCAGCAGTTCGTTTGGTCAGCCCCAGCATTTT. It translates to CASSSFGQPQHF. The rearrangement links TRBV23-1 to TRBJ1-5; D ambiguous. TRBV23-1 is placed among ORFs of uncertain function. This CDR3 has 12 residues. Trimming pared 5 bases from V and 6 bases from J, leaving 8 bases between.

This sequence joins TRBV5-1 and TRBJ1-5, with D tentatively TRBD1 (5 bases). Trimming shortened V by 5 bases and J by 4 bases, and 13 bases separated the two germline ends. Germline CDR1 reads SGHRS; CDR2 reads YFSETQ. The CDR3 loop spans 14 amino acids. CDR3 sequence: CASSPDSGNQPQHF. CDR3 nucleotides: TGCGCCAGCAGTCCCGACAGTGGGAATCAGCCCCAGCATTTT. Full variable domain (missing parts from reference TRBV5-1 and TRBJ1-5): KAGVTQTPRYLIKTRGQQVTLSCSPISGHRSVSWYQQTPGQGLQFLFEYFSETQRNKGNFPGRFSGRQFSNSRSEMNVSTLELGDSALYLCASSPDSGNQPQHFGDGTRLSIL.

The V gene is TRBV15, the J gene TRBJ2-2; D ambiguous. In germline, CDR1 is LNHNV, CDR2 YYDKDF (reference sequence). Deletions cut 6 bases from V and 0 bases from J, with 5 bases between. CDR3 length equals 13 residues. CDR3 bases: TGTGCCACCAGTATTTCGAACACCGGGGAGCTGTTTTTT. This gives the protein CATSISNTGELFF.

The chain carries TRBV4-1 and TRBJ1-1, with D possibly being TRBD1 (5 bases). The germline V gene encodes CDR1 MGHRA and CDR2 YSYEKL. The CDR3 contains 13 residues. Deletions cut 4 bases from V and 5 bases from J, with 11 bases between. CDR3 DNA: TGCGCCAGCAGCCCCAAGGAGGGGACTGAAGCTTTCTTT. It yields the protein CASSPKEGTEAFF.

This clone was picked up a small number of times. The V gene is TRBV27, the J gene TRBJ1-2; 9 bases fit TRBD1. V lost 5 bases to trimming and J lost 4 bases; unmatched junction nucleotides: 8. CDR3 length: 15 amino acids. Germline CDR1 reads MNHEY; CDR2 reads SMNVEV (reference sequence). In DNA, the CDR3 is TGTGCCAGCAGTCTACGGACAGGGGTTGGCTATGGCTACACCTTC. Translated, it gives CASSLRTGVGYGYTF.

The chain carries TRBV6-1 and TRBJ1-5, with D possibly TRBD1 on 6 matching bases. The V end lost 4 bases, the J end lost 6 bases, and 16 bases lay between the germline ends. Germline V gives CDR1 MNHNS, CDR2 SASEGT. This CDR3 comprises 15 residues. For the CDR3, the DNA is TGTGCCAGCAGTGTGGATACAGGGAGGGCTCAGCCCCAGCATTTT. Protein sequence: CASSVDTGRAQPQHF.

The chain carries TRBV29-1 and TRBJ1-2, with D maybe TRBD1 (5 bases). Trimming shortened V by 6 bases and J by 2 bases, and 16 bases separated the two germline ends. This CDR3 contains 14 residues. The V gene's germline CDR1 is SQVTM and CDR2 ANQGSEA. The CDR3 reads CSVLQGTSNYGYTF. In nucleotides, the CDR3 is TGCAGCGTCCTTCAAGGGACTTCCAACTATGGCTACACCTTC.

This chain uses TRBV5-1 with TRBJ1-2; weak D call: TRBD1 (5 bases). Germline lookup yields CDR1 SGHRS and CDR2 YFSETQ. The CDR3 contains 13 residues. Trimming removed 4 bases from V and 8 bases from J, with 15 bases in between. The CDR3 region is CASSDRDVGGYTF. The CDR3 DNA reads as TGCGCCAGCAGCGACCGGGACGTAGGCGGCTACACCTTC.

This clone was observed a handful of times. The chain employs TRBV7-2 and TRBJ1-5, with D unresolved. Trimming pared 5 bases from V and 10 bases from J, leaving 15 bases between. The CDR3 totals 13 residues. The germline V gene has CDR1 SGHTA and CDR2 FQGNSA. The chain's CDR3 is CASSENPGLPQHF. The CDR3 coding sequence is TGTGCCAGCAGCGAGAACCCGGGTCTTCCCCAGCATTTT.

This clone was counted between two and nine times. The CDR3 loop is CASSLASGETDTQYF. The CDR3 nucleotides read TGTGCCAGCAGCTTAGCATCGGGGGAGACAGATACGCAGTATTTT. This chain uses TRBV7-2 with TRBJ2-3, with D perhaps TRBD2 (6 bases). Trimming cost V 0 bases and J 3 bases, with 10 bases left between them. Looked up from germline, CDR1 is SGHTA and CDR2 is FQGNSA. The CDR3 runs to 15 residues.

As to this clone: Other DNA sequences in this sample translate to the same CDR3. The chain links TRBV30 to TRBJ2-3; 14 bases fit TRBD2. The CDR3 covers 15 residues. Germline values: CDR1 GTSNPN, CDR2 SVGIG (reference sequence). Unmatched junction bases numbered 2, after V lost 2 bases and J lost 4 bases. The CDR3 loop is CAWSLGLAGADTQYF. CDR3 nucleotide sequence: TGTGCCTGGAGTCTGGGACTAGCGGGAGCAGATACGCAGTATTTT.

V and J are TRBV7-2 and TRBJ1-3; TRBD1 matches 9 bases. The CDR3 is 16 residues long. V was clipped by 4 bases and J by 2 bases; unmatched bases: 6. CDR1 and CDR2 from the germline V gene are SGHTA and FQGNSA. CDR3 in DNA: TGTGCCAGCAGCTCCGGGACAGGGTTTACTGGAAACACCATATATTTT. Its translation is CASSSGTGFTGNTIYF.

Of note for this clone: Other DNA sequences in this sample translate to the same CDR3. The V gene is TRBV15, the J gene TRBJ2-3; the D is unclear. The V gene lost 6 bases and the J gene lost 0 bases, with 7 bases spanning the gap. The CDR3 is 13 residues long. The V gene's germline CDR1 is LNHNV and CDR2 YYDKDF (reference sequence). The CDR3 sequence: CATSPGSTDTQYF. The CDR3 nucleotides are TGTGCCACCAGTCCCGGAAGCACAGATACGCAGTATTTT.

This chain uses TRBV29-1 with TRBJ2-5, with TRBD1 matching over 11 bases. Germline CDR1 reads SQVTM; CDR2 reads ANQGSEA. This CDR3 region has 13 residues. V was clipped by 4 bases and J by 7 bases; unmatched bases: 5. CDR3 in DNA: TGCAGCGTTGGTGGACAGGGGGCATCGACCCAGTACTTC. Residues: CSVGGQGASTQYF.